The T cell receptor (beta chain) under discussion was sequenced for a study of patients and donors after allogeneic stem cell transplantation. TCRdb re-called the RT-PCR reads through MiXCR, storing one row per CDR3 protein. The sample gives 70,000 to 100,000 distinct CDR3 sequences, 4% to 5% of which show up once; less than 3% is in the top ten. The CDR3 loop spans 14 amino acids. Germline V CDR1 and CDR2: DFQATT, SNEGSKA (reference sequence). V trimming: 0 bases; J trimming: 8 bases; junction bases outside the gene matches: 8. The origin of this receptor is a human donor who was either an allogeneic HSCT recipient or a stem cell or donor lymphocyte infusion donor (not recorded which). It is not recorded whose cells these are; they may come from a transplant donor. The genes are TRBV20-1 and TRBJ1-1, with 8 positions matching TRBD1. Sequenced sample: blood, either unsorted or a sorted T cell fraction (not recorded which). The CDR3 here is CSARDGGQEKEAFF. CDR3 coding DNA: TGCAGTGCTAGAGATGGGGGACAGGAGAAAGAAGCTTTCTTT.